This T cell receptor beta chain came from a study of response to subunit inactivated influenza vaccine. A few counts support this clonotype. The antigen is undetermined. Study results and limitations: There was a suggestion from the authors that each seasonal influenza vaccination recruits few new T cells.

One entry per CDR3 protein, called by TCRdb with MiXCR from the RT-PCR reads. The repertoire holds roughly 700,000 distinct CDR3 sequences, with 15% to 19% as singletons. V lost 2 bases to trimming and J lost 5 bases, with 19 bases between them. This CDR3 region has 16 residues. Germline CDR1 reads SGHDT; CDR2 reads YYEEEE. This clonotype was obtained from a man aged 45 to 65 who received an inactivated influenza vaccine. This specimen consisted of PBMCs from blood, obtained 11 to 12 days after vaccination. The chain employs TRBV5-6 and TRBJ2-5; tentatively, D is TRBD1 (6 bases). The CDR3 sequence: CASSFTGMDTRETQYF. The CDR3 DNA reads TGTGCCAGCAGCTTCACAGGGATGGATACTAGGGAGACCCAGTACTTC.